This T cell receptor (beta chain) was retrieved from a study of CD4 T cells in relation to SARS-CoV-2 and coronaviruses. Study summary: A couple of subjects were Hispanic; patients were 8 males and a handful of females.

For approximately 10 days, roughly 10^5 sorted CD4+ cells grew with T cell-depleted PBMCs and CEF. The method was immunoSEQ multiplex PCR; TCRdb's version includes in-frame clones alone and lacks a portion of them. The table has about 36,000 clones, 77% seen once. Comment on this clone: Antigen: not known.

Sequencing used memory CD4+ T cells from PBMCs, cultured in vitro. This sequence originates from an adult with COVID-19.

Written as DNA, the CDR3 is TGTGCCATCAGTGAGTCCTTTTTGGGGGGCAGGTCCTACGAGCAGTACTTC. Amino acid sequence: CAISESFLGGRSYEQYF. The chain carries TRBV10-3 and TRBJ2-7, with D perhaps being TRBD1 or TRBD2 (6 bases each). The CDR3 has 17 amino acids. Deletions cut 0 bases from V and 1 base from J, with 16 bases between. CDR1 is ENHRY and CDR2 is SYGVKD in the germline V gene.